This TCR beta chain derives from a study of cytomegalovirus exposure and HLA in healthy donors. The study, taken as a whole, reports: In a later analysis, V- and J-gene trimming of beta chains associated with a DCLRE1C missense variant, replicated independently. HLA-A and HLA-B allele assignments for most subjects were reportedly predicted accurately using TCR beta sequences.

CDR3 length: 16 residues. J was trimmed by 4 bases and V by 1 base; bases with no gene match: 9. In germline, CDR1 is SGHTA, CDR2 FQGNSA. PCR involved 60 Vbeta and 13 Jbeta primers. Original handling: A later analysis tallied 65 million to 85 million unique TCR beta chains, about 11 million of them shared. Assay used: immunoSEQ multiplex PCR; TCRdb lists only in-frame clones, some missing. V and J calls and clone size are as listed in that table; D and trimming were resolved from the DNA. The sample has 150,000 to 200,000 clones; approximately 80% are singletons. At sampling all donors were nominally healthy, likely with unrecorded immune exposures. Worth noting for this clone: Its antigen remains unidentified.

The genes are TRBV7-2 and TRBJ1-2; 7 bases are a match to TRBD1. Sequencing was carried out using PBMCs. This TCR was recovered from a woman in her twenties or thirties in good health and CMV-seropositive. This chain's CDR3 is CASSLGRGRSGYGYTF. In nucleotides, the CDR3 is TGTGCCAGCAGCTTAGGCAGGGGGAGATCCGGCTATGGCTACACCTTC.